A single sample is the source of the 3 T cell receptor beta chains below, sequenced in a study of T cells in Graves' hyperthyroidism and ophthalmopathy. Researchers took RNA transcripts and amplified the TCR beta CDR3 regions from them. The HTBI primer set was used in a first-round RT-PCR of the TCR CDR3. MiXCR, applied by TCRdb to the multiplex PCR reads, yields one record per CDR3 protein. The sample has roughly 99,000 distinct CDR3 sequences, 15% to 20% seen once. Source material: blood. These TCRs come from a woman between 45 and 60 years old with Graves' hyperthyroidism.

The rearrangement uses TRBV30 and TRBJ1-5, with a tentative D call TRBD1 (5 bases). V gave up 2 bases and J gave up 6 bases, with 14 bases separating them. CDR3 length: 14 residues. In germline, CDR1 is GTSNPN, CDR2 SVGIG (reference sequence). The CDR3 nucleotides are TGTGCCTGGAGTACAGGAGGTATGGGTCAGCCCCAGCATTTT. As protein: CAWSTGGMGQPQHF.

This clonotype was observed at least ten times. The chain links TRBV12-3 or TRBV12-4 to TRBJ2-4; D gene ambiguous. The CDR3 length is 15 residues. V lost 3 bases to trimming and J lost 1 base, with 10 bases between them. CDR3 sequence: CASSFDLVAKNIQYF. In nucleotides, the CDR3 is TGTGCCAGCAGTTTTGACCTCGTGGCCAAAAACATTCAGTACTTC.

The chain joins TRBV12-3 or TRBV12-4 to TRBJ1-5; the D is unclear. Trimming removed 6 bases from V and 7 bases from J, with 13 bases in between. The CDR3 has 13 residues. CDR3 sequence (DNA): TGTGCCAGCAGCAGTCGGATGCCCCAGCCCCAGCATTTT. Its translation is CASSSRMPQPQHF.